This is a list of T cell receptor beta chains from one sample in a study of Ad26.COV2.S vaccination and SARS-CoV-2 variants. Sequencing used immunoSEQ multiplex PCR; TCRdb keeps in-frame clones, though not all of them. The sample has approximately 500,000 clones, about 83% seen once. Sequenced material: peripheral blood, taken in a trial of Ad26.COV2.S vaccine versus placebo. These receptors were collected from a person between 18 and 59 years old who received the Ad26.COV2.S COVID-19 vaccine or a placebo. Both conserved end residues are part of each CDR3. The order of the fields is J gene, D gene, clone size, V gene, CDR3 length, CDR3 protein, CDR3 DNA. D genes are given only for firm matches. Some rows have no size entry. The others give once, few or many, or a class for an expanded clone.

J gene: TRBJ2-7; D gene: .; clone size: .; V gene: TRBV30; CDR3 length: 13; CDR3 protein: CAWKGLAGYEQYF; CDR3 DNA: TGTGCCTGGAAAGGGCTAGCAGGCTACGAGCAGTACTTC
J gene: TRBJ2-1; D gene: .; clone size: .; V gene: TRBV7-8; CDR3 length: 16; CDR3 protein: CASSPQSGVSGSEQFF; CDR3 DNA: TGTGCCAGCAGCCCCCAGAGTGGGGTTAGCGGTAGTGAGCAGTTCTTC
J gene: TRBJ2-1; D gene: .; clone size: .; V gene: TRBV5-1; CDR3 length: 12; CDR3 protein: CASGSYDNEQFF; CDR3 DNA: TGCGCCAGCGGATCTTACGACAATGAGCAGTTCTTC
J gene: TRBJ2-3; D gene: .; clone size: .; V gene: TRBV5-1; CDR3 length: 16; CDR3 protein: CASSLGIGSPTDTQYF; CDR3 DNA: TGCGCCAGCAGCTTGGGCATTGGATCACCCACAGATACGCAGTATTTT
J gene: TRBJ1-2; D gene: TRBD1; clone size: .; V gene: TRBV12-3/TRBV12-4; CDR3 length: 13; CDR3 protein: CASSFSGGGGYTF; CDR3 DNA: TGTGCCAGCAGCTTCTCAGGGGGCGGGGGCTACACCTTC
J gene: TRBJ1-6; D gene: TRBD1; clone size: .; V gene: TRBV28; CDR3 length: 15; CDR3 protein: CASSPRQGGGSPLHF; CDR3 DNA: TGTGCCAGCAGCCCTAGACAGGGCGGAGGGTCACCCCTCCACTTT
J gene: TRBJ2-1; D gene: TRBD2; clone size: .; V gene: TRBV28; CDR3 length: 14; CDR3 protein: CASSEGGSENEQFF; CDR3 DNA: TGTGCCAGCAGCGAGGGCGGGAGTGAAAATGAGCAGTTCTTC
J gene: TRBJ2-2; D gene: TRBD1; clone size: .; V gene: TRBV7-2; CDR3 length: 14; CDR3 protein: CASSRDRGPGELFF; CDR3 DNA: TGTGCCAGCAGCCGGGACAGGGGGCCTGGGGAGCTGTTTTTT
J gene: TRBJ2-7; D gene: .; clone size: .; V gene: TRBV20-1; CDR3 length: 12; CDR3 protein: CSASPETYEQYF; CDR3 DNA: TGCAGTGCTAGTCCAGAGACCTACGAGCAGTACTTC
J gene: TRBJ1-5; D gene: .; clone size: once; V gene: TRBV4-3; CDR3 length: 15; CDR3 protein: CASSQELIEDQPQHF; CDR3 DNA: TGCGCCAGCAGCCAAGAATTGATAGAGGATCAGCCCCAGCATTTT
J gene: TRBJ2-7; D gene: .; clone size: .; V gene: TRBV30; CDR3 length: 15; CDR3 protein: CAWSVTIAGVYEQYF; CDR3 DNA: TGTGCCTGGAGTGTTACTATAGCCGGAGTTTACGAGCAGTACTTC
J gene: TRBJ1-3; D gene: .; clone size: .; V gene: TRBV6-5; CDR3 length: 15; CDR3 protein: CASAPGTLAGNTIYF; CDR3 DNA: TGTGCCAGCGCTCCGGGGACGTTGGCTGGAAACACCATATATTTT
J gene: TRBJ2-7; D gene: TRBD2; clone size: .; V gene: TRBV14; CDR3 length: 14; CDR3 protein: CASSRTSVSYEQYF; CDR3 DNA: TGTGCCAGCAGCCGGACTAGCGTCTCCTACGAGCAGTACTTC
J gene: TRBJ2-7; D gene: TRBD2; clone size: .; V gene: TRBV7-2; CDR3 length: 18; CDR3 protein: CASSLGRGLRLAGPEQYF; CDR3 DNA: TGTGCCAGCAGCTTAGGAAGAGGTCTACGTCTAGCGGGACCCGAGCAGTACTTC
J gene: TRBJ2-2; D gene: TRBD2; clone size: .; V gene: TRBV9; CDR3 length: 18; CDR3 protein: CASSPRLGLAGGPGELFF; CDR3 DNA: TGTGCCAGCAGCCCTCGCCTAGGGCTAGCGGGAGGGCCCGGGGAGCTGTTTTTT
J gene: TRBJ2-7; D gene: TRBD2; clone size: few; V gene: TRBV16; CDR3 length: 16; CDR3 protein: CASSRLTSVGSYEQYF; CDR3 DNA: TGTGCCAGCAGCCGACTTACTAGCGTCGGGTCCTACGAGCAGTACTTC
J gene: TRBJ1-2; D gene: .; clone size: .; V gene: TRBV5-1; CDR3 length: 14; CDR3 protein: CASSLAGVNYGYTF; CDR3 DNA: TGCGCCAGCAGCTTGGCCGGGGTTAACTATGGCTACACCTTC
J gene: TRBJ2-5; D gene: .; clone size: .; V gene: TRBV7-8; CDR3 length: 18; CDR3 protein: CASSKRGRTTPGPPTQYF; CDR3 DNA: TGTGCCAGCAGCAAAAGGGGCAGGACTACTCCCGGACCCCCCACCCAGTACTTC
J gene: TRBJ2-6; D gene: .; clone size: .; V gene: TRBV4-1; CDR3 length: 16; CDR3 protein: CASSQGAGMGANVLTF; CDR3 DNA: TGCGCCAGCAGCCAAGGAGCGGGTATGGGGGCCAACGTCCTGACTTTC
J gene: TRBJ2-7; D gene: .; clone size: .; V gene: TRBV7-8; CDR3 length: 14; CDR3 protein: CASSRRGAGYEQYF; CDR3 DNA: TGTGCCAGCAGCCGTCGGGGGGCGGGCTACGAGCAGTACTTC
J gene: TRBJ1-3; D gene: .; clone size: .; V gene: TRBV18; CDR3 length: 14; CDR3 protein: CASSPGSSGNTIYF; CDR3 DNA: TGTGCCAGCTCACCAGGATCCTCTGGAAACACCATATATTTT
J gene: TRBJ1-5; D gene: .; clone size: few; V gene: TRBV19; CDR3 length: 13; CDR3 protein: CASSAGGKEFQHF; CDR3 DNA: TGTGCCAGTAGTGCGGGGGGAAAAGAGTTCCAGCATTTT
J gene: TRBJ2-3; D gene: .; clone size: once; V gene: TRBV29-1; CDR3 length: 14; CDR3 protein: CSVKGRPRTDTQYF; CDR3 DNA: TGCAGCGTAAAAGGCCGACCAAGGACAGATACGCAGTATTTT
J gene: TRBJ1-2; D gene: .; clone size: once; V gene: TRBV5-4; CDR3 length: 14; CDR3 protein: CASSLQGGLSGYTF; CDR3 DNA: TGTGCCAGCAGCCTACAGGGCGGGCTGAGTGGCTACACCTTC
J gene: TRBJ2-2; D gene: TRBD1; clone size: .; V gene: TRBV28; CDR3 length: 16; CDR3 protein: CASSFRTGGSGGELFF; CDR3 DNA: TGTGCCAGCAGTTTTCGGACAGGGGGCTCTGGCGGGGAGCTGTTTTTT
J gene: TRBJ2-3; D gene: .; clone size: .; V gene: TRBV29-1; CDR3 length: 13; CDR3 protein: CSVITPATDTQYF; CDR3 DNA: TGCAGCGTAATCACCCCGGCGACAGATACGCAGTATTTT
J gene: TRBJ2-4; D gene: .; clone size: .; V gene: TRBV6-5; CDR3 length: 14; CDR3 protein: CASTALLAKNIQYF; CDR3 DNA: TGTGCCAGCACAGCCCTGTTAGCCAAAAACATTCAGTACTTC
J gene: TRBJ2-1; D gene: TRBD2; clone size: once; V gene: TRBV6-4; CDR3 length: 15; CDR3 protein: CASSDLAGASLEQFF; CDR3 DNA: TGTGCCAGCAGTGATCTAGCGGGAGCATCACTTGAGCAGTTCTTC
J gene: TRBJ1-2; D gene: .; clone size: .; V gene: TRBV28; CDR3 length: 18; CDR3 protein: CASSLLQAGGAESYGYTF; CDR3 DNA: TGTGCCAGCAGTTTACTTCAGGCTGGGGGCGCGGAAAGCTATGGCTACACCTTC
J gene: TRBJ2-1; D gene: .; clone size: .; V gene: TRBV28; CDR3 length: 14; CDR3 protein: CASSLSGGLREQFF; CDR3 DNA: TGTGCCAGCAGCCTCTCCGGTGGGCTCCGTGAGCAGTTCTTC
J gene: TRBJ2-7; D gene: .; clone size: .; V gene: TRBV27; CDR3 length: 14; CDR3 protein: CASSVLGASYEQYF; CDR3 DNA: TGTGCCAGCAGCGTCCTAGGGGCCAGCTACGAGCAGTACTTC
J gene: TRBJ2-6; D gene: .; clone size: .; V gene: TRBV24-1; CDR3 length: 16; CDR3 protein: CATQPPIFSGANVLTF; CDR3 DNA: TGTGCCACCCAACCTCCCATATTCTCTGGGGCCAACGTCCTGACTTTC
J gene: TRBJ1-1; D gene: .; clone size: .; V gene: TRBV24-1; CDR3 length: 12; CDR3 protein: CATSDLRGWAFF; CDR3 DNA: TGTGCCACCAGTGATTTGAGGGGGTGGGCTTTCTTT
J gene: TRBJ1-1; D gene: .; clone size: .; V gene: TRBV9; CDR3 length: 17; CDR3 protein: CASSVDLRAGPNTEAFF; CDR3 DNA: TGTGCCAGCAGCGTAGATCTTCGGGCAGGCCCGAACACTGAAGCTTTCTTT
J gene: TRBJ1-2; D gene: .; clone size: once; V gene: TRBV30; CDR3 length: 11; CDR3 protein: CAWTGLYGYTF; CDR3 DNA: TGTGCCTGGACGGGTCTCTATGGCTACACCTTC
J gene: TRBJ2-3; D gene: TRBD1; clone size: .; V gene: TRBV6-4; CDR3 length: 14; CDR3 protein: CASSRGQGSDTQYF; CDR3 DNA: TGTGCCAGCAGTCGGGGACAGGGTTCAGATACGCAGTATTTT
J gene: TRBJ2-4; D gene: .; clone size: .; V gene: TRBV5-1; CDR3 length: 16; CDR3 protein: CASSLGGTLAKNIQYF; CDR3 DNA: TGCGCCAGCAGCTTGGGCGGCACCCTAGCCAAAAACATTCAGTACTTC
J gene: TRBJ1-5; D gene: .; clone size: .; V gene: TRBV5-6; CDR3 length: 15; CDR3 protein: CASSSGRLGYQPQHF; CDR3 DNA: TGTGCCAGCAGCTCGGGACGGCTAGGATATCAGCCCCAGCATTTT
J gene: TRBJ1-2; D gene: .; clone size: .; V gene: TRBV20-1; CDR3 length: 11; CDR3 protein: CSATGDYGYTF; CDR3 DNA: TGCAGTGCGACCGGGGACTATGGCTACACCTTC
J gene: TRBJ2-2; D gene: .; clone size: once; V gene: TRBV6-5; CDR3 length: 14; CDR3 protein: CASTPGGNTGELFF; CDR3 DNA: TGTGCCAGCACCCCCGGGGGTAACACCGGGGAGCTGTTTTTT
J gene: TRBJ2-1; D gene: .; clone size: .; V gene: TRBV21-1; CDR3 length: 13; CDR3 protein: CAFRGRASEEQFF; CDR3 DNA: TGTGCCTTTCGAGGTAGGGCATCGGAAGAGCAGTTCTTC
J gene: TRBJ2-2; D gene: TRBD1; clone size: .; V gene: TRBV29-1; CDR3 length: 15; CDR3 protein: CSARRGTGSTGELFF; CDR3 DNA: TGCAGCGCCCGAAGGGGGACAGGGAGCACCGGGGAGCTGTTTTTT
J gene: TRBJ2-4; D gene: TRBD2; clone size: .; V gene: TRBV28; CDR3 length: 16; CDR3 protein: CASSSPGGRAKNIQYF; CDR3 DNA: TGTGCCAGCAGTTCCCCGGGGGGGAGGGCCAAAAACATTCAGTACTTC
J gene: TRBJ2-1; D gene: .; clone size: .; V gene: TRBV28; CDR3 length: 11; CDR3 protein: CASSLVYEQFF; CDR3 DNA: TGTGCCAGCAGTTTAGTCTATGAGCAGTTCTTC